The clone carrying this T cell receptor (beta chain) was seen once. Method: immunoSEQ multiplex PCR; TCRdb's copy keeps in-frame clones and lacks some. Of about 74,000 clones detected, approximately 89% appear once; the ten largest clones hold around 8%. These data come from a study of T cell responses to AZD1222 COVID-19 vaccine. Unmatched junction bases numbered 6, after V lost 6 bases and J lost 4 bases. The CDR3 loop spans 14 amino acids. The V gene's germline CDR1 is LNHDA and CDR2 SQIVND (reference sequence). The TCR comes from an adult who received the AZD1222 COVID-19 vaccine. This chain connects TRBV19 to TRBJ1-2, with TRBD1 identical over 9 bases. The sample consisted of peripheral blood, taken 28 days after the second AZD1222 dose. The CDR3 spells CASRSGQGTYGYTF. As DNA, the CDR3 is TGTGCCAGTAGGTCCGGACAGGGGACCTATGGCTACACCTTC.